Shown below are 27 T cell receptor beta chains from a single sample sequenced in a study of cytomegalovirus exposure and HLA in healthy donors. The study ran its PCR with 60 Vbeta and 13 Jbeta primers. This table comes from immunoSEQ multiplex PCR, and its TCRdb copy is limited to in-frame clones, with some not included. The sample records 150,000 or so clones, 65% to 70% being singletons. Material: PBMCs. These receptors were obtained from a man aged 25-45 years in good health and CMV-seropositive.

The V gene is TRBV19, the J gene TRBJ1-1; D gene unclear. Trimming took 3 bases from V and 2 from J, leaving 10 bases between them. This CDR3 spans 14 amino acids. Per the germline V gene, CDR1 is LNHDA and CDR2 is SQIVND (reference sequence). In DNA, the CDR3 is TGTGCCAGTAGTATTCCCATTAGTAACACTGAAGCTTTCTTT. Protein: CASSIPISNTEAFF.

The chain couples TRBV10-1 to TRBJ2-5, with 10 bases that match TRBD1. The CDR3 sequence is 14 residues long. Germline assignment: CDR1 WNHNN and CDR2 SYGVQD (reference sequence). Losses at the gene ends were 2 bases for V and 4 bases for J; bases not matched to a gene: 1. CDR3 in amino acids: CASSEGTGVETQYF. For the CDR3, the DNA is TGCGCCAGCAGTGAGGGGACAGGGGTAGAGACCCAGTACTTC.

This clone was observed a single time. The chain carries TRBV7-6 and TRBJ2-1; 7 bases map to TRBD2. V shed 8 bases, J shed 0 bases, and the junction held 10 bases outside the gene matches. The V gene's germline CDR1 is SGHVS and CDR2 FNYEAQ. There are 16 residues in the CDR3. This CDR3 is CASSPAGGSSYNEQFF. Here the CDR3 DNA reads TGTGCCAGCTCCCCAGCAGGCGGGAGCTCCTACAATGAGCAGTTCTTC. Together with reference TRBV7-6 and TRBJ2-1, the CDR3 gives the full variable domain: GAGVSQSPRYKVTKRGQDVALRCDPISGHVSLYWYRQALGQGPEFLTYFNYEAQQDKSGLPNDRFSAERPEGSISTLTIQRTEQRDSAMYRCASSPAGGSSYNEQFFGPGTRLTVL.

The CDR3 here is CASSIERDTGELFF. DNA for the CDR3: TGTGCCAGTAGTATAGAAAGAGACACCGGGGAGCTGTTTTTT. The chain links TRBV19 to TRBJ2-2; D remains unclear. V was cut by 0 bases and J by 3 bases, with 5 bases left in between. The CDR3 is made up of 14 amino acids. Germline V lookup: CDR1 LNHDA, CDR2 SQIVND (reference sequence).

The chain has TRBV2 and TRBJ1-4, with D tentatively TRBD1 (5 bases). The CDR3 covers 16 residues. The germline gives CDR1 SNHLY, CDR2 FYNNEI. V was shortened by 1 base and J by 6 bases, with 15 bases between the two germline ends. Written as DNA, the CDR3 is TGTGCCAGCAGTGAAGGTAGCGCCTCGGGGGATGAAAAACTGTTTTTT. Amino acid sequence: CASSEGSASGDEKLFF.

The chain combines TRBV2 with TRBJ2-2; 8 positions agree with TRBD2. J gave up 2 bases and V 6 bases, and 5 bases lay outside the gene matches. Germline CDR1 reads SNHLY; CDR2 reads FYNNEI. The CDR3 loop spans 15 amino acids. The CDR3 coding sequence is TGTGCCAGCAGACTAGGACTAGCTAACACCGGGGAGCTGTTTTTT. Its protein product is CASRLGLANTGELFF.

In nucleotides, the CDR3 is TGCGCCAGCAGCTTGGCGCGGGGGATGGAGGGCACTGAAGCTTTCTTT. Translation gives CASSLARGMEGTEAFF. The chain links TRBV5-1 to TRBJ1-1, with a tentative D call TRBD1 (5 bases). Trimming cost V 0 bases and J 4 bases, with 16 bases left between them. The CDR3 length is 16 residues. Germline V lookup: CDR1 SGHRS, CDR2 YFSETQ.

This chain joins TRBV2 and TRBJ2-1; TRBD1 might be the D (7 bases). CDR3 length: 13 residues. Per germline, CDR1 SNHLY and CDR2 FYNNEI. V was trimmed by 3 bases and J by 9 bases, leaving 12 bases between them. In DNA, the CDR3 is TGTGCCAGCAGTGAGGGGGGACAGTTTGAGCAGTTCTTC. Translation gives CASSEGGQFEQFF.

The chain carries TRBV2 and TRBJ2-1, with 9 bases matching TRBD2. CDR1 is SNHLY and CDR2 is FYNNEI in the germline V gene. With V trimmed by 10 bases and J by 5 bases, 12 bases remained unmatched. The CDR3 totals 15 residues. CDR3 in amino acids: CATIVAGEFHNEQFF. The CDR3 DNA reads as TGTGCCACCATAGTAGCGGGAGAGTTCCACAATGAGCAGTTCTTC.

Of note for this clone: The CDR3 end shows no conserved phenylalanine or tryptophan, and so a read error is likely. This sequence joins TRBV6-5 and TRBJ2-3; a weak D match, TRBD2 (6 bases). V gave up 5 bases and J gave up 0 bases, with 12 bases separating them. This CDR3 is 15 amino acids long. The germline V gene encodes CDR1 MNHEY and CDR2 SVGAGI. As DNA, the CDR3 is TGTGCCAGCAGTCCGATTGCGGGAAGCACAGATACGCAGTATCTT. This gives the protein CASSPIAGSTDTQYL.

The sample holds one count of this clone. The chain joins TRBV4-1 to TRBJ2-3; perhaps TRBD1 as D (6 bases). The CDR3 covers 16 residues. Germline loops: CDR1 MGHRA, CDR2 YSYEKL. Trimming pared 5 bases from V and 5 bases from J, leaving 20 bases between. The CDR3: CASSRSSGAGEDTQYF. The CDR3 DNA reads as TGCGCCAGCAGCAGATCCTCCGGGGCAGGGGAAGATACGCAGTATTTT.

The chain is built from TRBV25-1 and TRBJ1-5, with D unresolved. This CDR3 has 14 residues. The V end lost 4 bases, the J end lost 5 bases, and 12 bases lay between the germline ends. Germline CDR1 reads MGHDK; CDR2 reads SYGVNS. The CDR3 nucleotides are TGTGCCAGCAGTGGACTTACCGCTGATCAGCCCCAGCATTTT. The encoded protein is CASSGLTADQPQHF.

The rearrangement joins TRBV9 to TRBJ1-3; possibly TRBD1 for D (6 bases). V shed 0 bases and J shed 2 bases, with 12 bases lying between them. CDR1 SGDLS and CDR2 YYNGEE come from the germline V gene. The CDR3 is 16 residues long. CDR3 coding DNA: TGTGCCAGCAGCGTAGTGACAGGTACAGCTGGAAACACCATATATTTT. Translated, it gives CASSVVTGTAGNTIYF. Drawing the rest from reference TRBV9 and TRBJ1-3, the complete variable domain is DSGVTQTPKHLITATGQRVTLRCSPRSGDLSVYWYQQSLDQGLQFLIQYYNGEERAKGNILERFSAQQFPDLHSELNLSSLELGDSALYFCASSVVTGTAGNTIYFGEGSWLTVV.

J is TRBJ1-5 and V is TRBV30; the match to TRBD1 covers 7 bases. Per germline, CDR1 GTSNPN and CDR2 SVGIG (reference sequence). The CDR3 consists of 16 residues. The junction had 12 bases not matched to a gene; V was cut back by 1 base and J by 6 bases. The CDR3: CAWSEYLGPGGQPQHF. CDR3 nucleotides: TGTGCCTGGAGTGAGTACCTAGGGCCAGGGGGTCAGCCCCAGCATTTT.

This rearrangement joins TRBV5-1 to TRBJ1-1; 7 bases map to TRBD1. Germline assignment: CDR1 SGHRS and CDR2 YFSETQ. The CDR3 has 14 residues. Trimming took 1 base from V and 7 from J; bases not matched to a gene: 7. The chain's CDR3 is CASSLTRGSGEAFF. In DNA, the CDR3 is TGCGCCAGCAGCTTGACCAGGGGGTCCGGTGAAGCTTTCTTT.

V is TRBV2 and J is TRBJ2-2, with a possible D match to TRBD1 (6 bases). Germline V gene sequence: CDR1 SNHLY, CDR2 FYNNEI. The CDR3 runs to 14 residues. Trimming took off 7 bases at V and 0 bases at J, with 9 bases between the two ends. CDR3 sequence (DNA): TGTGCCAGCAATCGACAGGCGAACACCGGGGAGCTGTTTTTT. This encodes CASNRQANTGELFF.

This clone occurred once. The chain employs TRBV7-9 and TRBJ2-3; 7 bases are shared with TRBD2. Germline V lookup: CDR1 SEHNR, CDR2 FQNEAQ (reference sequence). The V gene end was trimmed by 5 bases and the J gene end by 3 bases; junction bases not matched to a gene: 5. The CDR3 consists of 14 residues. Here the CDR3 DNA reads TGTGCCAGCAGCCAGGGCGGGGGTACAGATACGCAGTATTTT. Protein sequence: CASSQGGGTDTQYF.

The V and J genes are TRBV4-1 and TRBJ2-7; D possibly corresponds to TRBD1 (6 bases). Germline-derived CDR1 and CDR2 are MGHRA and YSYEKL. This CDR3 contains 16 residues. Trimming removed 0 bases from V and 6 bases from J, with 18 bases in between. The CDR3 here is CASSQENRALRSEQYF. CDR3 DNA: TGCGCCAGCAGCCAAGAAAACAGGGCCCTTCGATCCGAGCAGTACTTC.

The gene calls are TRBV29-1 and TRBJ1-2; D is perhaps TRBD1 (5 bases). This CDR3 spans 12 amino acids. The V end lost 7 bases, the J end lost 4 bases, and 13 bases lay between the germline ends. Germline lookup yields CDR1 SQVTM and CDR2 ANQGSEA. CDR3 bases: TGCAGCGCCCGCGGGGACCGCTATGGCTACACCTTC. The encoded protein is CSARGDRYGYTF.

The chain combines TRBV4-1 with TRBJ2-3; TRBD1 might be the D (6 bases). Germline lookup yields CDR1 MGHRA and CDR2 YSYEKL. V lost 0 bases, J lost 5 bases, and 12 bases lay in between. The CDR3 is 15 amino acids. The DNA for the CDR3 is TGCGCCAGCAGCCAAGACCTGGGGGCACTAGATACGCAGTATTTT. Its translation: CASSQDLGALDTQYF.

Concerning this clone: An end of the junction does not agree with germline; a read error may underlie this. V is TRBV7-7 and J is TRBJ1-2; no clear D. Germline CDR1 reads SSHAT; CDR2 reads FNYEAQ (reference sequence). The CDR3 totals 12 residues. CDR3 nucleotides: TGTGCTAGCAGCCGCGATACTTATGGCTACACCTTC. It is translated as CASSRDTYGYTF.

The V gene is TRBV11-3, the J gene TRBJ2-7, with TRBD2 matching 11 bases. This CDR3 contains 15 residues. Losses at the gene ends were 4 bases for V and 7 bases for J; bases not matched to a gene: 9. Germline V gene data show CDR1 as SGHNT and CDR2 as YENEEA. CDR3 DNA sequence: TGTGCCAGCAGCTCGACTAGCGGGGACACGGGTGAGCAGTACTTC. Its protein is CASSSTSGDTGEQYF.

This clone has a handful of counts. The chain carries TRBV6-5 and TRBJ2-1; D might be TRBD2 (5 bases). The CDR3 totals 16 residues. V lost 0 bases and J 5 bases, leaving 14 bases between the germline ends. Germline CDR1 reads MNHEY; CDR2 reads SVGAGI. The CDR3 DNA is TGTGCCAGCAGTTACTCACGGGGAATCTACCACAATGAGCAGTTCTTC. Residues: CASSYSRGIYHNEQFF.

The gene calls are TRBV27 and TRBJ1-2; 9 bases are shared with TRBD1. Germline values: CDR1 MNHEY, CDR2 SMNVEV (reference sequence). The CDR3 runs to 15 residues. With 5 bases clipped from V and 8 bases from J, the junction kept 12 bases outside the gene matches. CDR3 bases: TGTGCCAGCAGTACCCTACAGGGGGCGGCGAAGGGCTACACCTTC. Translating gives CASSTLQGAAKGYTF.

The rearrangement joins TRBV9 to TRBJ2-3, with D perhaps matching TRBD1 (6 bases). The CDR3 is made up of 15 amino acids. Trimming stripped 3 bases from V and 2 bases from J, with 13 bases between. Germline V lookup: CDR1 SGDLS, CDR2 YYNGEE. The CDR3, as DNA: TGTGCCAGCAGCGCCAGCGGACAGCTCACAGATACGCAGTATTTT. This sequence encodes CASSASGQLTDTQYF.

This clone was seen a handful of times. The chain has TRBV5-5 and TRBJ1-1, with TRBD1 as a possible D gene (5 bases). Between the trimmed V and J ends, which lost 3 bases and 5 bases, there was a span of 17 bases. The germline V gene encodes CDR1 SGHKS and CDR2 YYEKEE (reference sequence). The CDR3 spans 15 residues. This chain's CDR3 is CASSWTVGVGTEAFF. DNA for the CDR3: TGTGCCAGCAGCTGGACGGTAGGGGTGGGTACTGAAGCTTTCTTT. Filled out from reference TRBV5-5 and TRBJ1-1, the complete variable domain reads DAGVTQSPTHLIKTRGQQVTLRCSPISGHKSVSWYQQVLGQGPQFIFQYYEKEERGRGNFPDRFSARQFPNYSSELNVNALLLGDSALYLCASSWTVGVGTEAFFGQGTRLTVV.

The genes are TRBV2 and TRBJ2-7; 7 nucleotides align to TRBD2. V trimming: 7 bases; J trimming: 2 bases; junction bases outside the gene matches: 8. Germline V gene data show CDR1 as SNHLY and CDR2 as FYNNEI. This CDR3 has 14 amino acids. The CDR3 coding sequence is TGTGCCAGCACGGCAACTGGGGGGGCCTACGAGCAGTACTTC. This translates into CASTATGGAYEQYF.